The clone carrying this TCR beta chain was counted between two and nine times. What it recognizes is unknown. These data belong to a study of beta chain features in type 1 diabetes. Regarding the study as a whole: Insertion counts at VDJ junctions were lower in type 1 diabetes patients, who also showed more deletions there. These data did not resolve whether HLA type affects TCRB rearrangement.

Of the isolated RNA, all was reverse transcribed, and so the sequenced material was expressed TCRB transcripts. Here immunoSEQ multiplex PCR was the method, and the copy in TCRdb shows in-frame clones only, minus some. This sample carries about 230,000 clones, over 8.5% of them seen once, and the ten largest clones take 0.03% to 0.04%. The material sequenced was naive CD4+ T cells from blood. This receptor was taken from a woman between 18 and 29 years old in good health.

In DNA form, the CDR3 reads TGCGCCAGCAGCCTACCTGACTACGATTTAGACAGGAGACTCTACAATGAGCAGTTCTTC. It is translated as CASSLPDYDLDRRLYNEQFF. The V call is TRBV5-1, the J call TRBJ2-1; D possibly corresponds to TRBD1 (6 bases). The CDR3 covers 20 residues. Looked up from germline, CDR1 is SGHRS and CDR2 is YFSETQ. Trimming removed 4 bases from V and 3 bases from J, with 29 bases in between. The full variable domain, in which reference TRBV5-1 and TRBJ2-1 provide the parts outside the CDR3, is KAGVTQTPRYLIKTRGQQVTLSCSPISGHRSVSWYQQTPGQGLQFLFEYFSETQRNKGNFPGRFSGRQFSNSRSEMNVSTLELGDSALYLCASSLPDYDLDRRLYNEQFFGPGTRLTVL.